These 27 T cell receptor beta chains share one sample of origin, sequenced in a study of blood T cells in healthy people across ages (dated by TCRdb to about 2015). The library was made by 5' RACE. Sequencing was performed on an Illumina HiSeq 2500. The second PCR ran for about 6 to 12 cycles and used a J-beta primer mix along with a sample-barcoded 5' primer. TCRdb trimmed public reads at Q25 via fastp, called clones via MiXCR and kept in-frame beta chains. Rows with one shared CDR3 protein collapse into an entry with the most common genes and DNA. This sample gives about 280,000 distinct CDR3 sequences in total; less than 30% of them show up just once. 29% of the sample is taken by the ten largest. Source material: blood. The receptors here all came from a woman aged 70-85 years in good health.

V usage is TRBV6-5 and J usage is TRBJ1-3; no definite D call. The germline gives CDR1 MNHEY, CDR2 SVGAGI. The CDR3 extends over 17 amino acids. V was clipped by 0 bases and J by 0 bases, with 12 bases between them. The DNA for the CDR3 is TGTGCCAGCAGTTACTCCTGGGAGCCTTTCTCTGGAAACACCATATATTTT. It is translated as CASSYSWEPFSGNTIYF.

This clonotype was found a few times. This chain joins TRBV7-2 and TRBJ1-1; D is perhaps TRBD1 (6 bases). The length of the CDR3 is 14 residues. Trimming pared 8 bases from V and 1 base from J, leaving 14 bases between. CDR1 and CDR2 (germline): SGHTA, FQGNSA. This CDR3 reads CASRRRTANTEAFF. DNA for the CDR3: TGTGCCAGCCGCCGTAGGACAGCGAACACTGAAGCTTTCTTT.

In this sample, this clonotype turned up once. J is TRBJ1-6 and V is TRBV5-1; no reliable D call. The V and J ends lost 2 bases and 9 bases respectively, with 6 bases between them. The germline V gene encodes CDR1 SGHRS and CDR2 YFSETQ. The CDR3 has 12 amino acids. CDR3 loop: CASSFPPSPLHF. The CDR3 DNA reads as TGCGCCAGCAGCTTCCCCCCTTCACCCCTCCACTTT.

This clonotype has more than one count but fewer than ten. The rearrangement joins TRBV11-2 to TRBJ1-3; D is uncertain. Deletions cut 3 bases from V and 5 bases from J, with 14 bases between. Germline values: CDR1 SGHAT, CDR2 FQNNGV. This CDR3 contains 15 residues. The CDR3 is CASSLGKGGRNTIYF. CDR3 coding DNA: TGTGCCAGCAGCTTGGGCAAGGGTGGAAGAAACACCATATATTTT.

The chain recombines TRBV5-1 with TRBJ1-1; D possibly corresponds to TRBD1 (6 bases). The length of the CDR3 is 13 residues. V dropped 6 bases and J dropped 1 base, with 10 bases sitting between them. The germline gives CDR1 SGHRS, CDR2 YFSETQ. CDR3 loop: CASKDRRNTEAFF. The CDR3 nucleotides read TGCGCCAGCAAGGACAGAAGGAACACTGAAGCTTTCTTT.

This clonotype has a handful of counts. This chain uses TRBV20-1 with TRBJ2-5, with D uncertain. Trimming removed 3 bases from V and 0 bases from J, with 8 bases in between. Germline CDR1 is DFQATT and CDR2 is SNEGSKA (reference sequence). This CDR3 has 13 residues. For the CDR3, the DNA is TGCAGTGCTAGTGGGGAATACCAAGAGACCCAGTACTTC. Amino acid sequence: CSASGEYQETQYF.

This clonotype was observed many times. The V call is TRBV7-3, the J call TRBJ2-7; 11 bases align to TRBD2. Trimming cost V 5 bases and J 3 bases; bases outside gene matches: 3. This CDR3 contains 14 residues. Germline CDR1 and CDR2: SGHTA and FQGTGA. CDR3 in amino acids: CASSTTSGSYEQYF. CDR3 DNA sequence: TGTGCCAGCAGCACCACTAGCGGGAGCTACGAGCAGTACTTC.

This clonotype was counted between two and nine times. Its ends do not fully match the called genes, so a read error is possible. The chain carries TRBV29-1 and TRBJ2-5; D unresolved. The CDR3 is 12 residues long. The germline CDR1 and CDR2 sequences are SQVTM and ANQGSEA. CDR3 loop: CSVERVQEAQYF. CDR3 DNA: TGCAGCGTTGAAAGGGTGCAAGAGGCCCAGTACTTC.

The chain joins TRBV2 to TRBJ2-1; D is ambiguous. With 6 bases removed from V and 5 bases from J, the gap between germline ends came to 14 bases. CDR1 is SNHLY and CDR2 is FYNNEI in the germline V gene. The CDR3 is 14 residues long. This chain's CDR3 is CASRKADGNNEQFF. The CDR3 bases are TGTGCCAGCAGGAAGGCTGACGGCAACAATGAGCAGTTCTTC.

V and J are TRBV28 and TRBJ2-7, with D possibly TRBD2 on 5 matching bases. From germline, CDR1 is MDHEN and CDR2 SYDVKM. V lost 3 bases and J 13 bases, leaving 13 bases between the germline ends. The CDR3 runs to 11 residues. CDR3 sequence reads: CASSFRQRIYF. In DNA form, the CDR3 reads TGTGCCAGCAGTTTCCGCCAGCGGATTTACTTC.

CDR3 residues: CASKDLLPTYNEQFF. DNA of the CDR3: TGTGCCAGCAAAGACCTCCTACCGACCTACAATGAGCAGTTCTTC. The V call is TRBV28, the J call TRBJ2-1; unclear D gene. CDR3 length: 15 residues. The V end lost 7 bases, the J end lost 2 bases, and 15 bases lay between the germline ends. CDR1 MDHEN and CDR2 SYDVKM come from the germline V gene.

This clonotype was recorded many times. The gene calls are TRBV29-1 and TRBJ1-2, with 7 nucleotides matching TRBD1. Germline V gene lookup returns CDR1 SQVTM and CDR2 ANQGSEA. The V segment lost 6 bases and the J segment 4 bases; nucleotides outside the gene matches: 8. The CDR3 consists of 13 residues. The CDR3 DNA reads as TGCAGCGTAAAAACAGGGGAATTCTATGGCTACACCTTC. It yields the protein CSVKTGEFYGYTF.

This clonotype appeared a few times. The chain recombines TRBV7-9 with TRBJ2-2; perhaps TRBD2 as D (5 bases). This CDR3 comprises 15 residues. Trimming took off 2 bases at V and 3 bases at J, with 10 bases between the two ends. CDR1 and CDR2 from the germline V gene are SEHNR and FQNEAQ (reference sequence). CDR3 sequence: CASSLILAHTGELFF. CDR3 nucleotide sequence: TGTGCCAGCAGCTTAATATTAGCGCACACCGGGGAGCTGTTTTTT.

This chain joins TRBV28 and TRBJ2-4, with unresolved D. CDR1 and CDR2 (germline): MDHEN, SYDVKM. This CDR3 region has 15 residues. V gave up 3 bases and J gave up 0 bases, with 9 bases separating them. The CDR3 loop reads CASSLISTAKNIQYF. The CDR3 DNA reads TGTGCCAGCAGTTTGATCTCCACAGCCAAAAACATTCAGTACTTC.

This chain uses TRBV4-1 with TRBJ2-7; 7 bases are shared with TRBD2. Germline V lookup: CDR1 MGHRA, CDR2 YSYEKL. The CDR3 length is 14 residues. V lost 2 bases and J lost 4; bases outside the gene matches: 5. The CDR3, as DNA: TGCGCCAGCAGCCAAAGCGGGATCGAATACGAGCAGTACTTC. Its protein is CASSQSGIEYEQYF.

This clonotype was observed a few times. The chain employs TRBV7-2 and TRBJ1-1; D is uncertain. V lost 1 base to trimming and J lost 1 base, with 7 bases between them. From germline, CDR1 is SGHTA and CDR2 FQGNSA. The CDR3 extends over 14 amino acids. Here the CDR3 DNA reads TGTGCCAGCAGCTTAGTTCCCGGGAACACTGAAGCTTTCTTT. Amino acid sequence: CASSLVPGNTEAFF.

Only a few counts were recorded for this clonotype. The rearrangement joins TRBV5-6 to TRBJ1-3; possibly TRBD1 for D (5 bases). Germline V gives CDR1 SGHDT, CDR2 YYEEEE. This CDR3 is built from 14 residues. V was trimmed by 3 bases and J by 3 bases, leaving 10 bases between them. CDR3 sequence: CASSYPGSGNTIYF. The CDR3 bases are TGTGCCAGCAGCTACCCAGGGAGTGGAAACACCATATATTTT.

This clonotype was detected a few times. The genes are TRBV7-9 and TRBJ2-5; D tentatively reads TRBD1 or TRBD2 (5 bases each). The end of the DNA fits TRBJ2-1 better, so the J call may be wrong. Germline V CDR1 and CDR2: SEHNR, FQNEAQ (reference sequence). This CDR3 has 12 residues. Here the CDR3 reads CASSHSGHEQFF. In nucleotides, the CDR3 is TGTGCCAGCAGCCACTCGGGGCATGAGCAGTTCTTC.

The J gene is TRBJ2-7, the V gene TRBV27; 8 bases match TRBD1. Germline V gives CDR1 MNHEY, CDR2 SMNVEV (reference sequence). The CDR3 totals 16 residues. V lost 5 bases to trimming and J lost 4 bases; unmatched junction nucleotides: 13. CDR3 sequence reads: CASSAKPGQAGYEQYF. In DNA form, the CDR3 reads TGTGCCAGCAGTGCCAAACCGGGACAGGCTGGGTACGAGCAGTACTTC.

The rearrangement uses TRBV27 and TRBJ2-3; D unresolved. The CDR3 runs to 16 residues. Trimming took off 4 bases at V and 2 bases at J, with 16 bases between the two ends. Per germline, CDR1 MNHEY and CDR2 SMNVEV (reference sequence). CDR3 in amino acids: CASSSRTRRPTDTQYF. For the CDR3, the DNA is TGTGCCAGCAGTTCCCGCACTCGTCGCCCCACAGATACGCAGTATTTT.

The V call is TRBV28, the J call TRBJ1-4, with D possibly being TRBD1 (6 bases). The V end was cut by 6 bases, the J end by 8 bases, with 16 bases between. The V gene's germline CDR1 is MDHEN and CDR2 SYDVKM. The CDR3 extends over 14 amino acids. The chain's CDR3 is CASSLQGWEEKLFF. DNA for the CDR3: TGTGCCAGCAGCCTACAGGGCTGGGAGGAAAAACTGTTTTTT.

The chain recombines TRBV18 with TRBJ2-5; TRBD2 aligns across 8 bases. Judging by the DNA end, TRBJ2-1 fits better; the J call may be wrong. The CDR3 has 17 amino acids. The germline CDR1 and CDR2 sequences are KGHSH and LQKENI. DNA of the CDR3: TGTGCCAGCTCACCACCTAGCGGGGTCGGCCCTTGGAATGAGCAGTTCTTC. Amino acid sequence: CASSPPSGVGPWNEQFF.

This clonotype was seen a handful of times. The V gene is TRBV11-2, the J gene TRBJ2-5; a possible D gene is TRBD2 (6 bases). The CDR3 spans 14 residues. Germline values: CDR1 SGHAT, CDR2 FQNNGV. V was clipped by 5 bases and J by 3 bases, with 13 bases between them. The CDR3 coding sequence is TGTGCCAGCAGCCCCGGGCTAGCGAAAGAGACCCAGTACTTC. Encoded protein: CASSPGLAKETQYF.

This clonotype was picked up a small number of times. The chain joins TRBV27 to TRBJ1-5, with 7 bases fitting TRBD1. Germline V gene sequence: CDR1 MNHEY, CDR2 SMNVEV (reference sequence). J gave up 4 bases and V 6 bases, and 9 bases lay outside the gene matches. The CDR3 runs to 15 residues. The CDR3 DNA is TGTGCCAGCAGCCTAGTCAGGGGGGGTAATCAGCCCCAGCATTTT. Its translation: CASSLVRGGNQPQHF.

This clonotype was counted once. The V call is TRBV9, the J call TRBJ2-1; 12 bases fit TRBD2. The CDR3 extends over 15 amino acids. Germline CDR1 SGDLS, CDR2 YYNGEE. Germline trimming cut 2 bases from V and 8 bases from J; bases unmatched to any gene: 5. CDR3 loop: CASSVASGRVDEQFF. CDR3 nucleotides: TGTGCCAGCAGCGTGGCTAGCGGGAGGGTTGATGAGCAGTTCTTC.

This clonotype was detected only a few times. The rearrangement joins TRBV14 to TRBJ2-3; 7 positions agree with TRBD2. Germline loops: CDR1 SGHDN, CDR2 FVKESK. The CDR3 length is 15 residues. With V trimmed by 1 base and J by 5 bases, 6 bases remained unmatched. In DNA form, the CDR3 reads TGTGCCAGCAGCCAAGGTGGGAGGGCCGGAGATACGCAGTATTTT. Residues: CASSQGGRAGDTQYF.

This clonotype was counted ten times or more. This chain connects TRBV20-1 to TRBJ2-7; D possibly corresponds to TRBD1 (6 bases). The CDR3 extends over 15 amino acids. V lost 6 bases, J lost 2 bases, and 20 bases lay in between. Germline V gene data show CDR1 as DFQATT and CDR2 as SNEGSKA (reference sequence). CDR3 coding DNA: TGCAGTGCAAACGGCGGGCAGGGGTGGACCTACGAGCAGTACTTC. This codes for CSANGGQGWTYEQYF.